This entry lists 21 T cell receptor beta chains sequenced from one sample in a study of blood T cell repertoires in COVID-19. Sequenced by immunoSEQ multiplex PCR; TCRdb stores in-frame clones only, minus some. Of approximately 170,000 clones listed, about 89% are singletons. Sequencing input: peripheral blood. The receptor source for this set is a man aged 18 to 29 who had recovered from COVID-19.

The chain's CDR3 is CASSQGTGINSPLHF. The CDR3 coding sequence is TGTGCCAGCAGCCAAGGGACAGGGATTAATTCACCCCTCCACTTT. This sequence joins TRBV3-1 (or the pseudogene TRBV3-2) and TRBJ1-6; 8 nucleotides align to TRBD1. CDR3 size: 15 residues. J was trimmed by 6 bases and V by 1 base; bases with no gene match: 2. Germline values: CDR1 LGHDT, CDR2 YNNKEL (reference sequence).

The chain uses TRBV7-2 and TRBJ2-1, with TRBD2 matching over 11 bases. Per germline, CDR1 SGHTA and CDR2 FQGNSA. V lost 5 bases and J lost 0; bases outside the gene matches: 9. This CDR3 is built from 18 residues. Here the CDR3 DNA reads TGTGCCAGCAGCAAGGGGATAGCGGGAGGGAGCTCCTACAATGAGCAGTTCTTC. The encoded protein is CASSKGIAGGSSYNEQFF.

The count of this clone is one. At one of its ends the junction is not consistent with the germline gene, which may arise from a read error. V and J are TRBV11-1 and TRBJ1-6; D gene uncertain. There are 15 residues in the CDR3. Germline V lookup: CDR1 SGHAT, CDR2 FQDESV (reference sequence). In DNA form, the CDR3 reads TGTGCCAGCAGTTTAGCGGACGGCGGGGATTCACCCCTCCACTTT. This codes for CASSLADGGDSPLHF.

This clone was detected a few times. This chain connects TRBV13 to TRBJ2-3, with D maybe TRBD1 (7 bases). V was cut by 1 base and J by 2 bases, with 19 bases left in between. Germline CDR1 and CDR2: PRHDT and FYEKMQ (reference sequence). CDR3 length equals 18 residues. The CDR3 sequence is CASSLAQTGTGDTDTQYF. The CDR3 DNA follows: TGTGCCAGCAGCTTAGCGCAGACAGGGACGGGAGACACAGATACGCAGTATTTT.

This chain connects TRBV4-1 to TRBJ2-1; 8 bases align to TRBD1. The CDR3 length is 16 residues. V lost 3 bases and J lost 0; bases outside the gene matches: 4. The V gene's germline CDR1 is MGHRA and CDR2 YSYEKL. The CDR3 reads CASSQRGQGSYNEQFF. CDR3 nucleotides: TGCGCCAGCAGCCAGCGAGGACAGGGCTCCTACAATGAGCAGTTCTTC.

The chain employs TRBV28 and TRBJ1-1; a weak D match, TRBD1 (5 bases). The germline CDR1 and CDR2 sequences are MDHEN and SYDVKM. The CDR3 is made up of 13 amino acids. V lost 8 bases and J 2 bases, leaving 12 bases between the germline ends. CDR3 sequence: CASALTANTEAFF. The CDR3 region has the DNA TGTGCCAGCGCCTTGACAGCCAACACTGAAGCTTTCTTT.

The V call is TRBV3-1 (or the pseudogene TRBV3-2), the J call TRBJ2-1; 9 nucleotides match TRBD2. The CDR3 covers 15 residues. Germline V gene data show CDR1 as LGHDT and CDR2 as YNNKEL (reference sequence). Germline trimming cut 4 bases from V and 5 bases from J; bases unmatched to any gene: 6. The CDR3 here is CASSPTGGRDNEQFF. For the CDR3, the DNA is TGTGCCAGCAGCCCTACTGGCGGGAGGGACAATGAGCAGTTCTTC.

The chain couples TRBV27 to TRBJ2-3; the D gene is possibly TRBD1 (6 bases). Trimming pared 5 bases from V and 0 bases from J, leaving 15 bases between. The CDR3 runs 16 residues. Germline V gives CDR1 MNHEY, CDR2 SMNVEV (reference sequence). CDR3 nucleotides: TGTGCCAGCAGTCCCCGTAGAGACAGGAGCACAGATACGCAGTATTTT. Translation gives CASSPRRDRSTDTQYF.

The rearrangement links TRBV5-1 to TRBJ1-4; D gene ambiguous. In germline, CDR1 is SGHRS, CDR2 YFSETQ. V lost 0 bases and J lost 3, with 12 bases in between. The CDR3 runs to 16 residues. The CDR3 spells CASSLATAGANEKLFF. As DNA, the CDR3 is TGCGCCAGCAGCTTGGCAACAGCCGGGGCTAATGAAAAACTGTTTTTT.

The chain has TRBV2 and TRBJ1-5, with D perhaps matching TRBD1 (6 bases). From germline, CDR1 is SNHLY and CDR2 FYNNEI. This CDR3 is built from 13 residues. V was trimmed by 7 bases and J by 3 bases, leaving 10 bases between them. Written as DNA, the CDR3 is TGTGCCAGCAATGCGGGGGCCAATCAGCCCCAGCATTTT. Translation: CASNAGANQPQHF. The complete variable domain, with remaining parts taken from reference TRBV2 and TRBJ1-5, reads EPEVTQTPSHQVTQMGQEVILRCVPISNHLYFYWYRQILGQKVEFLVSFYNNEISEKSEIFDDQFSVERPDGSNFTLKIRSTKLEDSAMYFCASNAGANQPQHFGDGTRLSIL.

The chain carries TRBV3-1 (or the pseudogene TRBV3-2) and TRBJ2-7, with D tentatively TRBD2 (6 bases). The V gene's germline CDR1 is LGHDT and CDR2 YNNKEL (reference sequence). Trimming shortened V by 3 bases and J by 2 bases, and 14 bases separated the two germline ends. The CDR3 spans 15 residues. CDR3 bases: TGTGCCAGCAGCCACGAGCGGGCCGCTACCTACGAGCAGTACTTC. Translation: CASSHERAATYEQYF.

This clone turned up a few times. V is TRBV28 and J is TRBJ2-7, with TRBD2 as a possible D gene (5 bases). The germline CDR1 and CDR2 sequences are MDHEN and SYDVKM. Trimming removed 4 bases from V and 4 bases from J, with 26 bases in between. The length of the CDR3 is 18 residues. For the CDR3, the DNA is TGTGCCAGCAGTTCCCCTGGAGTAAGCGGAAAAGGAACTTACGAGCAGTACTTC. Translating it yields CASSSPGVSGKGTYEQYF.

This chain joins TRBV4-1 and TRBJ2-7, with 8 positions matching TRBD1. V was clipped by 2 bases and J by 1 base; unmatched bases: 10. The germline gives CDR1 MGHRA, CDR2 YSYEKL. The CDR3 spans 17 residues. The CDR3 sequence is CASSQRAGTGGSYEQYF. The CDR3 nucleotides read TGCGCCAGCAGCCAACGTGCAGGGACAGGTGGTTCCTACGAGCAGTACTTC.

This chain links TRBV6-5 with TRBJ1-2; D is unclear. V gave up 0 bases and J gave up 3 bases, with 14 bases separating them. The CDR3 runs 16 residues. The V gene's germline CDR1 is MNHEY and CDR2 SVGAGI. In DNA, the CDR3 is TGTGCCAGCAGTTACTCGGGTCTCCGGGATTACTATGGCTACACCTTC. Encoded protein: CASSYSGLRDYYGYTF.

The rearrangement links TRBV3-1 (or the pseudogene TRBV3-2) to TRBJ2-7; D is possibly TRBD2 (6 bases). V was trimmed by 3 bases and J by 6 bases, leaving 21 bases between them. The germline CDR1 and CDR2 sequences are LGHDT and YNNKEL (reference sequence). The CDR3 totals 16 residues. CDR3 nucleotides: TGTGCCAGCAGCCATATGACCGGGAGCTCAACAACCGAGCAGTACTTC. Translating gives CASSHMTGSSTTEQYF.

This chain uses TRBV29-1 with TRBJ2-1; a possible D gene is TRBD2 (6 bases). The CDR3 totals 13 residues. Germline V CDR1 and CDR2: SQVTM, ANQGSEA. Trimming stripped 8 bases from V and 3 bases from J, with 14 bases between. CDR3 amino acids: CSLAWGDYNEQFF. The CDR3 DNA sequence: TGCAGCCTTGCGTGGGGGGACTACAATGAGCAGTTCTTC.

This clone was counted once. The chain combines TRBV14 with TRBJ2-4, with TRBD1 matching over 10 bases. V lost 1 base to trimming and J lost 3 bases; unmatched junction nucleotides: 9. The germline gives CDR1 SGHDN, CDR2 FVKESK. The CDR3 spans 18 residues. Here the CDR3 reads CASSQAYSRTGGKNIQYF. Here the CDR3 DNA reads TGTGCCAGCAGCCAAGCCTACTCCCGGACAGGGGGCAAAAACATTCAGTACTTC.

The sample holds one count of this clone. The chain combines TRBV5-6 with TRBJ2-7; D remains ambiguous. CDR1 is SGHDT and CDR2 is YYEEEE in the germline V gene. V was shortened by 1 base and J by 0 bases, with 11 bases between the two germline ends. This CDR3 is 15 amino acids long. The CDR3 loop reads CASSLWRTISYEQYF. The CDR3 nucleotides are TGTGCCAGCAGCTTGTGGAGAACCATCTCCTACGAGCAGTACTTC.

CDR3 region: CASSPAPRGNQPQHF. The CDR3 DNA follows: TGTGCCAGCAGTCCCGCCCCCCGGGGCAATCAGCCCCAGCATTTT. The V call is TRBV28, the J call TRBJ1-5; D gene uncertain. Deletions cut 5 bases from V and 2 bases from J, with 13 bases between. From germline, CDR1 is MDHEN and CDR2 SYDVKM. The CDR3 is made up of 15 amino acids.

The rearrangement uses TRBV4-1 and TRBJ2-1; 13 nucleotides match TRBD2. V gave up 4 bases and J gave up 9 bases; unmatched junction bases: 12. Germline CDR1 is MGHRA and CDR2 is YSYEKL. This CDR3 has 17 residues. CDR3 sequence reads: CASSPGGLAGVISEQFF. CDR3 in DNA: TGCGCCAGCAGCCCGGGCGGACTAGCGGGAGTTATAAGTGAGCAGTTCTTC.

In DNA form, the CDR3 reads TGTGCCAGCAGCCTTACCGGGACAGGGAGTCACTATGGCTACACCTTC. Amino acid sequence: CASSLTGTGSHYGYTF. V and J are TRBV7-2 and TRBJ1-2; TRBD1 matches at 9 bases. Trimming at V came to 5 bases and at J to 3 bases, leaving 10 bases not matched to a gene. The CDR3 is made up of 16 amino acids. Germline CDR1 and CDR2: SGHTA and FQGNSA.